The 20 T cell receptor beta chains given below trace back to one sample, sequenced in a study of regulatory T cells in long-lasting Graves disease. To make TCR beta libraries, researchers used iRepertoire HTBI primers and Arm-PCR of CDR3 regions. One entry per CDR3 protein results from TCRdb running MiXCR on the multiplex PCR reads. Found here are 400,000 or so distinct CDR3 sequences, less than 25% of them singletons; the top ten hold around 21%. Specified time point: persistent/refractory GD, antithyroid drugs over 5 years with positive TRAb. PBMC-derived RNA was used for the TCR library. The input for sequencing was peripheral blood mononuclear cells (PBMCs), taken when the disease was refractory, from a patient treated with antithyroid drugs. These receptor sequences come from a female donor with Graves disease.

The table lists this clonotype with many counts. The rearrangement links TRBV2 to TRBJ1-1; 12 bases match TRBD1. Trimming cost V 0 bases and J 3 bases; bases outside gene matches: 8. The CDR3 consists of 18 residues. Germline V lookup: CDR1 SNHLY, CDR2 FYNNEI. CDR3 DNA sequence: TGTGCCAGCAGTGAAGCGGGTGGGACAGGGGGCTTGGACACTGAAGCTTTCTTT. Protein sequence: CASSEAGGTGGLDTEAFF.

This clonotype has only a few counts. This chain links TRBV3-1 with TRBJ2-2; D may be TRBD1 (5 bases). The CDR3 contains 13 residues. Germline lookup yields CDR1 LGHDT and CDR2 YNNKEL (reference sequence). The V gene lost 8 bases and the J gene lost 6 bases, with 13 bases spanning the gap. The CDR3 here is CASSIQGAGELFF. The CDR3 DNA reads TGTGCCAGCTCAATTCAGGGTGCCGGGGAGCTGTTTTTT.

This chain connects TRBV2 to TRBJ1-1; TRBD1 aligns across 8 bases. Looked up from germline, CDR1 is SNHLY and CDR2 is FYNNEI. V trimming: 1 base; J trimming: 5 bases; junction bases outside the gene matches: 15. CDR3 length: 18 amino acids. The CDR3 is CASSEDFPDRGTGTEAFF. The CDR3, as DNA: TGTGCCAGCAGTGAAGATTTCCCCGACAGGGGAACAGGTACTGAAGCTTTCTTT.

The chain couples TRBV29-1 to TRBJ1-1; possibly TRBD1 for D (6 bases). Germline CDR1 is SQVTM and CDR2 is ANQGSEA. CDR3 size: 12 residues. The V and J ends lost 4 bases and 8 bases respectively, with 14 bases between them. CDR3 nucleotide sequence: TGCAGCGTTGGAAGACATGGGACAGAAGCTTTCTTT. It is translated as CSVGRHGTEAFF.

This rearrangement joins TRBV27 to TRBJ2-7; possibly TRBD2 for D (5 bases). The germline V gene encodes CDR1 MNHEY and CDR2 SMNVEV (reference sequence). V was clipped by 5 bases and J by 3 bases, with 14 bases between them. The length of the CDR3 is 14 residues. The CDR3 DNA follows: TGTGCCAGCAGTAAAACGGGGATGAACTACGAGCAGTACTTC. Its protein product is CASSKTGMNYEQYF.

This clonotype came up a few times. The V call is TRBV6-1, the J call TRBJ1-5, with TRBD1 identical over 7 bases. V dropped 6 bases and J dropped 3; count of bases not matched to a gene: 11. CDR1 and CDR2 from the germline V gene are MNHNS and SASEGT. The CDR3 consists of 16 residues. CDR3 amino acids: CASSHDRDSTNQPQHF. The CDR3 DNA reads TGTGCCAGCAGCCACGACCGGGACAGCACCAATCAGCCCCAGCATTTT.

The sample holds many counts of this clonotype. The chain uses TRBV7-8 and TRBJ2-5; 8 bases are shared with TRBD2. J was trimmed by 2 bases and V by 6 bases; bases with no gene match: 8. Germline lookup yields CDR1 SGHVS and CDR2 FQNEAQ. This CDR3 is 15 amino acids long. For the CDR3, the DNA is TGTGCCAGCAGACCCACTAGCGGTTTACAAGAGACCCAGTACTTC. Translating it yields CASRPTSGLQETQYF.

The CDR3 region is CASSMGTGINQPQHF. The CDR3 DNA sequence: TGTGCCAGTAGTATGGGGACAGGGATCAATCAGCCCCAGCATTTT. This chain connects TRBV19 to TRBJ1-5; 9 nucleotides match TRBD1. The CDR3 runs 15 residues. CDR1 is LNHDA, CDR2 SQIVND, per germline (reference sequence). V lost 3 bases to trimming and J lost 3 bases; unmatched junction nucleotides: 3. Variable domain in full (rest from reference TRBV19 and TRBJ1-5): DGGITQSPKYLFRKEGQNVTLSCEQNLNHDAMYWYRQDPGQGLRLIYYSQIVNDFQKGDIAEGYSVSREKKESFPLTVTSAQKNPTAFYLCASSMGTGINQPQHFGDGTRLSIL.

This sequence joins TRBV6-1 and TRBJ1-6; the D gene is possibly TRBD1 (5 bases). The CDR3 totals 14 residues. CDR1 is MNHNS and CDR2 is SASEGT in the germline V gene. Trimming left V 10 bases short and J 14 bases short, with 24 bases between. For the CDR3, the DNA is TGTGCCACCCCCCCTTGGAGGGGCGCGGTGGCCCTCCACTTT. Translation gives CATPPWRGAVALHF.

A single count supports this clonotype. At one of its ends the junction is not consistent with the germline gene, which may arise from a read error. The CDR3 DNA sequence: TGTGCCAGCAGCGCGGAACCCTTATCCTACAGTGAGCAGTTCTTC. It specifies CASSAEPLSYSEQFF. This chain joins TRBV7-9 and TRBJ2-1; the D is unclear. The CDR3 consists of 15 residues. In germline, CDR1 is SEHNR, CDR2 FQNEAQ (reference sequence).

This CDR3 reads CASSQARGGVIQYF. In nucleotides, the CDR3 is TGTGCCAGCAGCCAGGCTAGGGGGGGAGTCATTCAGTACTTC. The chain recombines TRBV7-8 with TRBJ2-4; D is perhaps TRBD2 (7 bases). V lost 5 bases and J lost 9, with 17 bases in between. From germline, CDR1 is SGHVS and CDR2 FQNEAQ. The CDR3 contains 14 residues.

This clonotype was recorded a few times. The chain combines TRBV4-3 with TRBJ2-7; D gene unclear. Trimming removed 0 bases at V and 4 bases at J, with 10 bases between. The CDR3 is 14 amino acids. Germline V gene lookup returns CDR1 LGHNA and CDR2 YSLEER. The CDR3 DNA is TGCGCCAGCAGCCAAGAGCGTCTCGGGTACGAGCAGTACTTC. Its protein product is CASSQERLGYEQYF.

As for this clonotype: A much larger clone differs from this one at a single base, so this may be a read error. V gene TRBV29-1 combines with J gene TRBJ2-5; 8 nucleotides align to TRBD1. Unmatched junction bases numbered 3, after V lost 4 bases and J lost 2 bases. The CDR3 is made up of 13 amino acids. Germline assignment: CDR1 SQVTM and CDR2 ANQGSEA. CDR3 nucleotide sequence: TGCAGCGTTGTCAGACAGGGGCAAGAGACCCAGTACTTC. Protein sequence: CSVVRQGQETQYF.

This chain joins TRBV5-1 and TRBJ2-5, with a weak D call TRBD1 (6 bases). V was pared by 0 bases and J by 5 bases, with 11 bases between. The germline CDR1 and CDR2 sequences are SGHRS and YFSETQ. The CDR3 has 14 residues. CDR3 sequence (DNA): TGCGCCAGCAGCTTGGCTGAGGGGGAGGAGACCCAGTACTTC. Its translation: CASSLAEGEETQYF.

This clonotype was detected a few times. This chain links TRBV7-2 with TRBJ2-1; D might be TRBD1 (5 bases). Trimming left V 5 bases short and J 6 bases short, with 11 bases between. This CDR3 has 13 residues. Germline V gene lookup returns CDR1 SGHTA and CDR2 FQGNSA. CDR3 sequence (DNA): TGTGCCAGCAGCCCTCCGGACATCAATGAGCAGTTCTTC. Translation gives CASSPPDINEQFF.

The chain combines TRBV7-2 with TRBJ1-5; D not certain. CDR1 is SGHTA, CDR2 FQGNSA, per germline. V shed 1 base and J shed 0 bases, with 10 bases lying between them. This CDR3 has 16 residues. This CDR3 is CASSLEGRVSNQPQHF. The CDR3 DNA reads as TGTGCCAGCAGCTTAGAGGGAAGGGTTAGCAATCAGCCCCAGCATTTT. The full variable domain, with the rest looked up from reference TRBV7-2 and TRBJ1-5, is GAGVSQSPSNKVTEKGKDVELRCDPISGHTALYWYRQSLGQGLEFLIYFQGNSAPDKSGLPSDRFSAERTGGSVSTLTIQRTQQEDSAVYLCASSLEGRVSNQPQHFGDGTRLSIL.

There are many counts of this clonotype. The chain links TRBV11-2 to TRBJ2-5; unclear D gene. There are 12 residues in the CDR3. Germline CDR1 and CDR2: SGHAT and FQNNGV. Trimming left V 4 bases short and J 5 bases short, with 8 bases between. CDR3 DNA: TGTGCCAGCAGCTCCTATATGGAGACCCAGTACTTC. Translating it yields CASSSYMETQYF.

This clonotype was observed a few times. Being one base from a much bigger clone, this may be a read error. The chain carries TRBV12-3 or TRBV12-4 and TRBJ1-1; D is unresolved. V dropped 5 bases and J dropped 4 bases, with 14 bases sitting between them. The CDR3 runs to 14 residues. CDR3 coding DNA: TGTGCCAGCAGTCCAGGCAGGATGAGCACTGAAGCTTTCTTT. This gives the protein CASSPGRMSTEAFF.

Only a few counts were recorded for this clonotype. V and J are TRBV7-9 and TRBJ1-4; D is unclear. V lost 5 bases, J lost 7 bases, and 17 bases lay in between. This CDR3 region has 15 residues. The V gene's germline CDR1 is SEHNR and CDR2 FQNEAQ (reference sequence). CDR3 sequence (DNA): TGTGCCAGCAGCACCGCCGGGAAAGTCGGTGAAAAACTGTTTTTT. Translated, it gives CASSTAGKVGEKLFF.

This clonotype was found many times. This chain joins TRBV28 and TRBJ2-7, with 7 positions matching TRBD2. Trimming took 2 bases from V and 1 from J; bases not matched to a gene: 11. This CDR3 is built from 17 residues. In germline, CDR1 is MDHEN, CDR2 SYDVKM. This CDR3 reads CASSLNVAGAVSYEQYF. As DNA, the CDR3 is TGTGCCAGCAGTTTAAATGTTGCGGGAGCCGTATCCTACGAGCAGTACTTC. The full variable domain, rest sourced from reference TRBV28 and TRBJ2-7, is DVKVTQSSRYLVKRTGEKVFLECVQDMDHENMFWYRQDPGLGLRLIYFSYDVKMKEKGDIPEGYSVSREKKERFSLILESASTNQTSMYLCASSLNVAGAVSYEQYFGPGTRLTVT.